The 14 T cell receptor beta chains below come from one sample, sequenced in a study of technical replicates of blood from a handful of donors. Profiling relied on immunoSEQ multiplex PCR, and the TCRdb table lists in-frame clones only, not all of them. The sample contains tens of thousands of clones, about 94% of which appear only once. The sequencing sample was made of PBMCs. The receptors originated from a human donor in good health. Some clones in this sample may be carry-over from other donors' samples.

The chain couples TRBV19 to TRBJ1-6; D is undetermined. Trimming cost V 8 bases and J 7 bases, with 9 bases left between them. CDR3 length equals 12 residues. Germline-derived CDR1 and CDR2 are LNHDA and SQIVND (reference sequence). Here the CDR3 reads CASARRNSPLHF. CDR3 nucleotide sequence: TGTGCCAGTGCTAGACGAAATTCACCCCTCCACTTT.

The chain joins TRBV18 to TRBJ2-1, with D unresolved. V gave up 3 bases and J gave up 0 bases, with 9 bases separating them. The CDR3 has 15 amino acids. Germline assignment: CDR1 KGHSH and CDR2 LQKENI. This CDR3 is CASSPFPGSYNEQFF. The CDR3 nucleotides are TGTGCCAGCTCACCGTTTCCGGGCTCCTACAATGAGCAGTTCTTC.

The rearrangement uses TRBV7-8 and TRBJ1-1, with D uncertain. This CDR3 has 13 amino acids. CDR1 and CDR2 (germline): SGHVS, FQNEAQ. V was cut by 1 base and J by 6 bases, with 9 bases left in between. The CDR3: CASSLVVGAEAFF. The DNA of the CDR3 is TGTGCCAGCAGCTTAGTAGTTGGAGCTGAAGCTTTCTTT.

J is TRBJ1-2 and V is TRBV4-1; D is perhaps TRBD1 (5 bases). Germline V lookup: CDR1 MGHRA, CDR2 YSYEKL. The CDR3 extends over 16 amino acids. Trimming shortened V by 1 base and J by 1 base, and 13 bases separated the two germline ends. Here the CDR3 reads CASSQASGYLNYGYTF. The CDR3 DNA reads TGCGCCAGCAGCCAAGCGTCAGGGTACCTTAACTATGGCTACACCTTC.

The chain employs TRBV29-1 and TRBJ2-7; the match to TRBD1 covers 8 bases. V shed 5 bases, J shed 7 bases, and the junction held 13 bases outside the gene matches. The CDR3 is 14 residues long. The germline V gene has CDR1 SQVTM and CDR2 ANQGSEA. Here the CDR3 reads CSVLSGTGGREQYF. CDR3 nucleotides: TGCAGCGTTCTCTCCGGGACAGGAGGTCGGGAGCAGTACTTC.

The gene calls are TRBV6-5 and TRBJ2-5; D is possibly TRBD1 (5 bases). Trimming shortened V by 6 bases and J by 2 bases, and 10 bases separated the two germline ends. The CDR3 runs to 13 residues. Germline CDR1 MNHEY, CDR2 SVGAGI. The CDR3 bases are TGTGCCAGCAGCCGACAGCAACAAGAGACCCAGTACTTC. It encodes CASSRQQQETQYF.

The rearrangement joins TRBV7-9 to TRBJ1-2; perhaps TRBD1 as D (6 bases). This CDR3 is 14 amino acids long. Germline V gene sequence: CDR1 SEHNR, CDR2 FQNEAQ (reference sequence). V dropped 3 bases and J dropped 8 bases, with 16 bases sitting between them. In DNA form, the CDR3 reads TGTGCCAGCAGCTTCCAACAGGGTAGAGGAGGCTACACCTTC. This encodes CASSFQQGRGGYTF.

The genes are TRBV7-2 and TRBJ1-3, with 10 nucleotides matching TRBD1. Germline values: CDR1 SGHTA, CDR2 FQGNSA. J gave up 4 bases and V 4 bases, and 4 bases lay outside the gene matches. The CDR3 sequence is 15 residues long. In DNA form, the CDR3 reads TGTGCCAGCAGCTCGGGGACAGGGGTAGGAAACACCATATATTTT. Protein sequence: CASSSGTGVGNTIYF.

This rearrangement joins TRBV2 to TRBJ1-5; no firm D call. This CDR3 spans 14 amino acids. Trimming took 4 bases from V and 1 from J, leaving 8 bases between them. CDR1 and CDR2 from the germline V gene are SNHLY and FYNNEI. The DNA for the CDR3 is TGTGCCAGCAGTGGCCAGAGGAGCAATCAGCCCCAGCATTTT. It yields the protein CASSGQRSNQPQHF. Combining the CDR3 with reference TRBV2 and TRBJ1-5 gives the whole variable domain EPEVTQTPSHQVTQMGQEVILRCVPISNHLYFYWYRQILGQKVEFLVSFYNNEISEKSEIFDDQFSVERPDGSNFTLKIRSTKLEDSAMYFCASSGQRSNQPQHFGDGTRLSIL.

The rearrangement joins TRBV4-3 to TRBJ1-2; 10 bases map to TRBD1. Per the germline V gene, CDR1 is LGHNA and CDR2 is YSLEER. V trimming: 0 bases; J trimming: 4 bases; junction bases outside the gene matches: 11. CDR3 length: 18 residues. The CDR3 reads CASSQDLRQGALAYGYTF. In nucleotides, the CDR3 is TGCGCCAGCAGCCAAGATCTAAGACAGGGGGCGCTCGCCTATGGCTACACCTTC.

The chain uses TRBV2 and TRBJ1-5, with D maybe TRBD1 (5 bases). Looked up from germline, CDR1 is SNHLY and CDR2 is FYNNEI. The V and J ends lost 1 base and 7 bases respectively, with 11 bases between them. CDR3 length: 14 residues. CDR3 loop: CASSEGRTLQPQHF. Here the CDR3 DNA reads TGTGCCAGCAGTGAAGGTAGGACACTGCAGCCCCAGCATTTT.

J is TRBJ1-2 and V is TRBV20-1, with D unclear. The V and J ends lost 0 bases and 9 bases respectively, with 8 bases between them. This CDR3 has 11 amino acids. Per the germline V gene, CDR1 is DFQATT and CDR2 is SNEGSKA (reference sequence). CDR3 sequence reads: CSARDRVSYTF. CDR3 bases: TGCAGTGCTAGAGATCGGGTGAGCTACACCTTC.

This chain joins TRBV7-2 and TRBJ1-1; TRBD1 matches at 8 bases. Per the germline V gene, CDR1 is SGHTA and CDR2 is FQGNSA. The V segment lost 5 bases and the J segment 4 bases; nucleotides outside the gene matches: 6. The CDR3 consists of 14 residues. This chain's CDR3 is CASSASTGGTEAFF. Here the CDR3 DNA reads TGTGCCAGCAGCGCATCAACAGGGGGCACTGAAGCTTTCTTT.

The V and J genes are TRBV5-8 and TRBJ2-3, with D perhaps matching TRBD1 (7 bases). The V gene's germline CDR1 is SGHTS and CDR2 YDEGEE. The CDR3 covers 14 residues. V was trimmed by 0 bases and J by 5 bases, leaving 10 bases between them. CDR3 residues: CASSLEQGGDTQYF. The CDR3 nucleotides are TGTGCCAGCAGCTTGGAGCAGGGGGGAGATACGCAGTATTTT.